This T cell receptor (beta chain) was sequenced in a study of OX40 agonist ivuxolimab in advanced cancers. The wider study: An agonistic human IgG2 monoclonal antibody against OX40 (CD134) was given.

The study's findings and limits: There were, on average, more expanded clones in CD8+ T cells than in CD4+.

Produced via immunoSEQ multiplex PCR; TCRdb's table is partial and in-frame only. The table has tens of thousands of clones, under 95% seen once; the top ten hold 7.5% to 9.5%. A word on this clone: Antigen unknown.

This CDR3 spans 15 amino acids. The V gene end was trimmed by 1 base and the J gene end by 8 bases; junction bases not matched to a gene: 4. Germline V gives CDR1 SEHNR, CDR2 FQNEAQ (reference sequence). This chain connects TRBV7-9 to TRBJ2-1; 11 positions agree with TRBD2. Material: CD4+ or CD8+ T cells sorted from blood, obtained in a trial of the OX40 agonist ivuxolimab. The TCR comes from an adult with an advanced solid tumor such as melanoma, head and neck, liver or kidney cancer. For the CDR3, the DNA is TGTGCCAGCAGCTTAGTTAGCGGGGGGGCCGATGAGCAGTTCTTC. This gives the protein CASSLVSGGADEQFF.